One and the same sample provided the 26 T cell receptor beta chains below, sequenced in a study of blood T cells in healthy people across ages. Alongside a J-beta primer mix, a sample-barcoded 5' primer served in a second PCR lasting about 6 to 12 cycles. TCRdb processed the 5' RACE reads anew with MiXCR; each CDR3 protein has one entry. The repertoire holds fewer than 1,200,000 distinct CDR3 sequences, with less than 25% as singletons. The same data also contributed to another study, on T cells of mothers and their children.

The sample comprised blood. The source of these receptors is a girl aged 2-10 years in good health.

In its sample, this clonotype was seen a few times. This sequence joins TRBV12-5 and TRBJ2-5; D gene unclear. The DNA end favors TRBJ2-1, so the J call may be wrong. Per germline, CDR1 LGHNT and CDR2 FRNRAP. CDR3 size: 14 residues. CDR3 nucleotide sequence: TGTGCTAGTGGTTTTACTGGGTCTAACACTGAGCAGTTCTTC. Amino acids: CASGFTGSNTEQFF.

This chain uses TRBV7-6 with TRBJ1-4; tentatively, D is TRBD1 (6 bases). Germline CDR1 and CDR2: SGHVS and FNYEAQ. The CDR3 is made up of 16 amino acids. V lost 1 base and J lost 4, with 13 bases in between. CDR3 protein: CASSLDLGGHNEKLFF. In nucleotides, the CDR3 is TGTGCCAGCAGCTTAGACCTTGGGGGCCATAATGAAAAACTGTTTTTT.

This clonotype showed up just a few times. The chain employs TRBV11-3 and TRBJ2-7, with no clear D. V dropped 1 base and J dropped 5 bases, with 18 bases sitting between them. The CDR3 spans 16 residues. CDR1 and CDR2 from the germline V gene are SGHNT and YENEEA. The CDR3 coding sequence is TGTGCCAGCAGCTTAGTCCTCGACATAATGGGCAACGAGCAGTACTTC. Residues: CASSLVLDIMGNEQYF.

As DNA, the CDR3 is TGTGCCAGCAGTTTCGCAGGGGCCCCCACTGAAGCTTTCTTT. It is translated as CASSFAGAPTEAFF. V and J are TRBV12-3 or TRBV12-4 and TRBJ1-1, with a weak D call TRBD1 (6 bases). V was shortened by 3 bases and J by 4 bases, with 12 bases between the two germline ends. This CDR3 is built from 14 residues.

V usage is TRBV13 and J usage is TRBJ2-1; perhaps TRBD2 as D (5 bases). The tail of the sequence fits TRBJ2-5 better, so the J call may be wrong. The CDR3 spans 15 residues. Germline CDR1 PRHDT, CDR2 FYEKMQ (reference sequence). The CDR3 protein is CASSVTGGGWETQYF. As DNA, the CDR3 is TGTGCCAGCAGCGTTACTGGAGGCGGGTGGGAGACCCAGTACTTC.

This clonotype was seen only a few times. J is TRBJ2-7 and V is TRBV12-3 or TRBV12-4; D unclear. The length of the CDR3 is 12 residues. V was pared by 6 bases and J by 6 bases, with 12 bases between. This chain's CDR3 is CASSMGPGEQYF. The CDR3 nucleotides are TGTGCCAGCAGCATGGGCCCCGGCGAGCAGTACTTC.

The chain has TRBV6-5 and TRBJ1-3, with D uncertain. This CDR3 has 14 amino acids. The germline V and J ends were trimmed by 2 bases and 2 bases, with 7 bases remaining between them. Germline CDR1 reads MNHEY; CDR2 reads SVGAGI. The CDR3 loop reads CASSYGGAGNTIYF. DNA of the CDR3: TGTGCCAGCAGTTACGGCGGCGCTGGAAACACCATATATTTT.

J is TRBJ2-5 and V is TRBV7-2; possible D gene TRBD2, 5 bases. Deletions cut 7 bases from V and 4 bases from J, with 19 bases between. The germline CDR1 and CDR2 sequences are SGHTA and FQGNSA. This CDR3 comprises 15 residues. This CDR3 reads CASTSSLMSGETQYF. CDR3 sequence (DNA): TGTGCCAGCACCTCCTCACTGATGAGCGGAGAGACCCAGTACTTC.

The genes are TRBV20-1 and TRBJ2-6, with 8 bases fitting TRBD1. The J segment lost 0 bases and the V segment lost 3 bases, leaving 7 bases of the junction unmatched. The CDR3 runs to 17 residues. Germline values: CDR1 DFQATT, CDR2 SNEGSKA (reference sequence). The CDR3 is CSARDLQGDSGANVLTF. The CDR3 coding sequence is TGCAGTGCTAGGGACTTACAGGGGGACTCTGGGGCCAACGTCCTGACTTTC.

This sequence joins TRBV19 and TRBJ1-2; D remains ambiguous. Trimming removed 0 bases at V and 2 bases at J, with 10 bases between. Per the germline V gene, CDR1 is LNHDA and CDR2 is SQIVND (reference sequence). This CDR3 comprises 15 residues. The CDR3 bases are TGTGCCAGTAGTATAGATCGTCCGGCGAACTATGGCTACACCTTC. Protein: CASSIDRPANYGYTF.

The rearrangement joins TRBV28 to TRBJ2-1; tentative D call: TRBD1 (5 bases). The V end was cut by 6 bases, the J end by 12 bases, with 9 bases between. Germline-derived CDR1 and CDR2 are MDHEN and SYDVKM. The CDR3 spans 10 residues. The CDR3 region has the DNA TGTGCCAGCAGCTCCCAGGGGCAGTTCTTC. Protein product: CASSSQGQFF.

The chain joins TRBV12-3 or TRBV12-4 to TRBJ1-6; tentative D call: TRBD1 (5 bases). V dropped 5 bases and J dropped 9 bases, with 14 bases sitting between them. The CDR3 sequence is 14 residues long. CDR3 amino acids: CASSPSRGVSPLHF. CDR3 nucleotides: TGTGCCAGCAGTCCATCGCGAGGGGTTTCACCCCTCCACTTT.

This sequence joins TRBV10-3 and TRBJ2-7; 7 bases align to TRBD2. Judging by the DNA end, TRBJ2-1 fits better; the J call may be wrong. The germline V gene encodes CDR1 ENHRY and CDR2 SYGVKD. The CDR3 covers 12 residues. This chain's CDR3 is CAISGGGNEQFF. DNA of the CDR3: TGTGCCATCAGTGGGGGGGGCAATGAGCAGTTCTTC.

This clonotype was seen more than once but under ten times. At one boundary the junction diverges from the germline segment, which might be a read error. The J gene is TRBJ2-3, the V gene TRBV24-1, with 12 bases lining up with TRBD2. Looked up from germline, CDR1 is KGHDR and CDR2 is SFDVKD. The CDR3 sequence is 18 residues long. This CDR3 is CATSDGLAGPTSADTQYF. As DNA, the CDR3 is TGTGCCACCAGTGACGGACTAGCGGGACCGACTAGCGCAGATACACAGTATTTT.

The V and J genes are TRBV12-3 or TRBV12-4 and TRBJ1-1; 8 bases align to TRBD1. The CDR3 covers 14 residues. V was clipped by 7 bases and J by 9 bases; unmatched bases: 13. CDR3 sequence reads: CASIEGRTGYQAFF. The CDR3 bases are TGTGCCAGCATCGAGGGGCGGACAGGGTATCAAGCTTTCTTT.

V usage is TRBV7-2 and J usage is TRBJ1-2; 9 nucleotides line up with TRBD1. Trimming removed 1 base from V and 8 bases from J; junction bases left unmatched: 8. Germline V gene data show CDR1 as SGHTA and CDR2 as FQGNSA. The CDR3 contains 15 residues. The CDR3, as DNA: TGTGCCAGCAGCTTAGTGGTTGGACAGGGGAAAGGCTACACCTTC. It yields the protein CASSLVVGQGKGYTF.

The chain is built from TRBV28 and TRBJ2-4; weak D call: TRBD2 (6 bases). With 5 bases removed from V and 1 base from J, the gap between germline ends came to 24 bases. The CDR3 extends over 19 amino acids. CDR1 and CDR2 from the germline V gene are MDHEN and SYDVKM. CDR3 nucleotides: TGTGCCAGCAGTACGCCGGGGTTTAGCGGTGTATGGGCCAAAAACATTCAGTACTTC. It encodes CASSTPGFSGVWAKNIQYF.

This clonotype turned up a few times. This sequence joins TRBV28 and TRBJ2-4; tentative D call: TRBD2 (5 bases). Germline CDR1 reads MDHEN; CDR2 reads SYDVKM. Trimming stripped 3 bases from V and 1 base from J, with 16 bases between. The CDR3 has 17 residues. The CDR3 sequence: CASSFRAAGGAKNIQYF. In DNA, the CDR3 is TGTGCCAGCAGTTTTAGGGCAGCCGGCGGGGCCAAAAACATTCAGTACTTC. The whole variable domain, filled in from reference TRBV28 and TRBJ2-4, reads DVKVTQSSRYLVKRTGEKVFLECVQDMDHENMFWYRQDPGLGLRLIYFSYDVKMKEKGDIPEGYSVSREKKERFSLILESASTNQTSMYLCASSFRAAGGAKNIQYFGAGTRLSVL.

Worth noting for this clonotype: The junction differs from germline at one of its ends, possibly a read error. The V call is TRBV7-7, the J call TRBJ2-2; no clear D gene. Per the germline V gene, CDR1 is SSHAT and CDR2 is FNYEAQ (reference sequence). The CDR3 spans 13 residues. CDR3 DNA sequence: TGTGCTAGCAGCTTATTGAATGACGGGGAGCTGTTTTTT. Protein sequence: CASSLLNDGELFF.

On this clonotype itself: The germline gene is not matched at one end of the junction; a read error may be the cause. J is TRBJ2-1 and V is TRBV24-1, with D possibly matching TRBD1 (5 bases). From germline, CDR1 is KGHDR and CDR2 SFDVKD. CDR3 size: 14 residues. CDR3 sequence: CATSLQGDYNAQFF. CDR3 coding DNA: TGTGCCACCAGTCTTCAAGGGGATTACAATGCGCAGTTCTTC.

This clonotype has more than one count but fewer than ten. The chain employs TRBV7-2 and TRBJ1-4, with D possibly TRBD1 on 5 matching bases. The CDR3 extends over 14 amino acids. Trimming took 2 bases from V and 7 from J, leaving 11 bases between them. Germline loops: CDR1 SGHTA, CDR2 FQGNSA. The CDR3 nucleotides read TGTGCCAGCAGCTTAAGAGGGGCAGGTGAAAAACTGTTTTTT. Protein: CASSLRGAGEKLFF.

The CDR3 DNA follows: TGCGCCAGCAGCGACTTGAGCGGGGTCGCCCAATACGAGCAGTACTTC. Protein product: CASSDLSGVAQYEQYF. The V gene is TRBV5-1, the J gene TRBJ2-5; 7 bases fit TRBD2. The J call may be mistaken, given a closer DNA end match to TRBJ2-7. The CDR3 loop spans 16 amino acids. From germline, CDR1 is SGHRS and CDR2 YFSETQ.

This clonotype turned up a few times. V is TRBV12-3 or TRBV12-4 and J is TRBJ1-4, with 7 bases lining up with TRBD1. The CDR3 has 14 amino acids. Trimming at V came to 6 bases and at J to 10 bases, leaving 11 bases not matched to a gene. In DNA, the CDR3 is TGTGCCAGCAGCAACAGGGGATCAGGGGGAAAACTGTTTTTT. Its protein product is CASSNRGSGGKLFF.

This clonotype was seen only a few times. The rearrangement joins TRBV7-8 to TRBJ2-4; 8 bases agree with TRBD1. Trimming cost V 5 bases and J 1 base; bases outside gene matches: 10. CDR1 SGHVS and CDR2 FQNEAQ come from the germline V gene. The CDR3 runs to 17 residues. The CDR3 spells CASSPLSGGAAKNIQYF. CDR3 DNA: TGTGCCAGCAGCCCACTTTCAGGGGGCGCTGCCAAAAACATTCAGTACTTC.

Here the CDR3 DNA reads TGCAGTGCTGCCATCGGGGGTACCGAGCAGTACTTC. The encoded protein is CSAAIGGTEQYF. The chain is built from TRBV20-1 and TRBJ2-5, with D tentatively TRBD2 (6 bases). TRBJ2-7 matches the DNA end more closely, so the J call is doubtful. Germline lookup yields CDR1 DFQATT and CDR2 SNEGSKA (reference sequence). This CDR3 is 12 amino acids long.

This clonotype was observed a handful of times. This chain uses TRBV7-9 with TRBJ2-7; D may be TRBD2 (6 bases). CDR3 length: 15 residues. Germline V gene data show CDR1 as SEHNR and CDR2 as FQNEAQ (reference sequence). V was shortened by 2 bases and J by 3 bases, with 14 bases between the two germline ends. CDR3 loop: CASSLWVETSYEQYF. Here the CDR3 DNA reads TGTGCCAGCAGCTTATGGGTAGAGACTAGCTACGAGCAGTACTTC.